Listed below are T cell receptor beta chains from one sample, sequenced in a study of cytomegalovirus exposure and HLA in healthy donors. The protocol was immunoSEQ multiplex PCR, while the TCRdb copy is restricted to in-frame clones and leaves out a portion. Of about 160,000 clones in the sample, around 88% were seen once. Sequencing was performed on PBMCs. The receptors here all came from a woman aged 18-35 years in good health and CMV-seronegative. CDR3s include the opening cysteine and the closing phenylalanine or tryptophan. Each record gives: clone size, D gene, V gene, J gene, CDR3 protein, CDR3 DNA. The D gene is left open where the match is weak. The size of a clone is reported for some rows only, either as once, few or many, or as a class for expanded clones.

NA	TRBD1	TRBV7-6	TRBJ1-3	CASSLRVPGTGYDGNTIYF	TGTGCCAGCAGCTTACGGGTCCCCGGGACAGGGTATGATGGAAACACCATATATTTT
NA	NA	TRBV5-1	TRBJ1-1	CASTSPVERTEAFF	TGCGCCAGCACCTCGCCGGTAGAGAGGACTGAAGCTTTCTTT
NA	TRBD1	TRBV5-8	TRBJ1-2	CASSLGQAHGYTF	TGTGCCAGCAGCCTCGGACAGGCCCATGGCTACACCTTC
NA	NA	TRBV27	TRBJ1-1	CASSLGTLNTEAFF	TGTGCCAGCAGTTTAGGGACACTGAACACTGAAGCTTTCTTT
many	TRBD2	TRBV5-1	TRBJ2-7	CASSPLGSGAYEQYF	TGCGCCAGCAGCCCCCTTGGTAGCGGGGCCTACGAGCAGTACTTC
NA	TRBD2	TRBV5-6	TRBJ2-1	CASSFDKGLVLHNEQFF	TGTGCCAGCAGCTTCGACAAAGGACTAGTCCTTCACAATGAGCAGTTCTTC
once	NA	TRBV18	TRBJ1-5	CASSPQGSGNQPQHF	TGTGCCAGCTCACCACAGGGGTCGGGCAATCAGCCCCAGCATTTT
NA	NA	TRBV15	TRBJ1-5	CATSPITGFSNQPQHF	TGTGCCACCAGCCCTATCACGGGGTTTAGCAATCAGCCCCAGCATTTT
NA	NA	TRBV10-3	TRBJ1-3	CAISDRDSGNTIYF	TGTGCCATCAGTGACAGGGACTCTGGAAACACCATATATTTT
few	TRBD1	TRBV30	TRBJ2-7	CACAGQVSYEQYF	TGTGCCTGCGCGGGACAGGTCTCCTACGAGCAGTACTTC
NA	NA	TRBV30	TRBJ1-5	CASTGGSSDQPQHF	TGTGCCTCAACGGGGGGGAGTAGCGATCAGCCCCAGCATTTT
NA	NA	TRBV9	TRBJ1-6	CASSGTVYSPLHF	TGTGCCAGCAGCGGGACAGTCTATTCACCCCTCCACTTT
NA	TRBD2	TRBV7-9	TRBJ2-3	CASSFQRGRTDTQYF	TGTGCCAGCAGCTTCCAGCGGGGGCGCACAGATACGCAGTATTTT
NA	NA	TRBV7-2	TRBJ2-3	CASSYGGSTDTQYF	TGTGCCAGCAGCTACGGCGGCAGCACAGATACGCAGTATTTT
NA	NA	TRBV4-3	TRBJ2-1	CASSQGRGEQFF	TGCGCCAGCAGCCAAGGCCGAGGTGAGCAGTTCTTC
NA	NA	TRBV10-3	TRBJ1-2	CATSPGDRYTF	TGTGCCACCTCACCAGGGGATCGCTACACCTTC
NA	NA	TRBV11-2	TRBJ1-5	CASSLGGRGSSNQPQHF	TGTGCCAGCAGCTTGGGCGGCCGGGGTTCTAGCAATCAGCCCCAGCATTTT
once	NA	TRBV29-1	TRBJ1-2	CSVTGMDYGYTF	TGCAGCGTTACAGGGATGGACTATGGCTACACCTTC
NA	TRBD2	TRBV11-2	TRBJ2-7	CASSLAGGLSEQYF	TGTGCCAGCAGCCTAGCGGGAGGGTTGAGCGAGCAGTACTTC
NA	TRBD2	TRBV2	TRBJ2-7	CASSFSSGTSNYEQYF	TGTGCCAGCAGTTTCTCTTCCGGGACTAGTAACTACGAGCAGTACTTC
NA	TRBD2	TRBV9	TRBJ2-5	CASSPGLIAGGRGGETQYF	TGTGCCAGCAGCCCCGGTTTAATAGCGGGGGGGCGCGGGGGAGAGACCCAGTACTTC
few	NA	TRBV25-1	TRBJ1-1	CASTRGLNTEAFF	TGTGCCAGCACTAGGGGGTTGAACACTGAAGCTTTCTTT